Below, 14 T cell receptor beta chains from the same sample are listed, as sequenced in a study of STAT5B mutations in CD4+ large granular lymphocyte leukemia. Generated by immunoSEQ multiplex PCR, the TCRdb table keeps only in-frame clones and is missing some. The sample contains 20,000 to 25,000 clones, 74% of which appear only once. The sample was CD4+ T cells from blood buffy coats. These receptors originate from a human donor in good health.

This clone was detected a few times. J is TRBJ1-3 and V is TRBV28, with D unresolved. Germline lookup yields CDR1 MDHEN and CDR2 SYDVKM. The CDR3 length is 14 residues. Trimming left V 5 bases short and J 8 bases short, with 16 bases between. In DNA, the CDR3 is TGTGCCAGCAGTCCCGGCCTCCCCGCGCACACCATATATTTT. This translates into CASSPGLPAHTIYF.

The chain couples TRBV14 to TRBJ1-2; possible D gene TRBD1, 6 bases. CDR1 and CDR2 (germline): SGHDN, FVKESK. V dropped 1 base and J dropped 0 bases, with 18 bases sitting between them. This CDR3 is 18 amino acids long. The CDR3 loop reads CASSQAIGTPLANYGYTF. Here the CDR3 DNA reads TGTGCCAGCAGCCAAGCTATTGGGACACCGTTAGCTAACTATGGCTACACCTTC.

This clone appeared a few times. The chain recombines TRBV29-1 with TRBJ2-5; D is tentatively TRBD1 or TRBD2 (6 bases each). The CDR3 covers 14 residues. Trimming shortened V by 4 bases and J by 5 bases, and 17 bases separated the two germline ends. Per the germline V gene, CDR1 is SQVTM and CDR2 is ANQGSEA. CDR3 DNA sequence: TGCAGCGTTGGTCAGGTACCCGGGGGCGAGACCCAGTACTTC. The encoded protein is CSVGQVPGGETQYF.

The chain is built from TRBV11-1 and TRBJ1-4, with no clear D. CDR3 length: 13 residues. Trimming cost V 1 base and J 2 bases, with 2 bases left between them. Germline loops: CDR1 SGHAT, CDR2 FQDESV (reference sequence). The CDR3 DNA follows: TGTGCCAGCAGCTTAGTCACTAATGAAAAACTGTTTTTT. Translating it yields CASSLVTNEKLFF.

This chain uses TRBV5-4 with TRBJ2-7; TRBD2 agrees at 8 bases. Germline V gene data show CDR1 as SGHNT and CDR2 as YYREEE (reference sequence). The length of the CDR3 is 13 residues. The V gene end was trimmed by 4 bases and the J gene end by 6 bases; junction bases not matched to a gene: 6. The DNA of the CDR3 is TGTGCCAGCAGCCCCCGGACTAGCACCGAGCAGTACTTC. Amino acid sequence: CASSPRTSTEQYF.

The chain combines TRBV9 with TRBJ1-1; possible D gene TRBD1, 5 bases. The CDR3 has 13 residues. Germline CDR1 and CDR2: SGDLS and YYNGEE. Deletions cut 2 bases from V and 7 bases from J, with 12 bases between. CDR3 protein: CASSVGTEVEAFF. For the CDR3, the DNA is TGTGCCAGCAGCGTCGGGACTGAGGTTGAAGCTTTCTTT. Using reference TRBV9 and TRBJ1-1 for the parts outside the CDR3, the full variable domain is DSGVTQTPKHLITATGQRVTLRCSPRSGDLSVYWYQQSLDQGLQFLIQYYNGEERAKGNILERFSAQQFPDLHSELNLSSLELGDSALYFCASSVGTEVEAFFGQGTRLTVV.

This clone was seen a handful of times. This chain connects TRBV7-7 to TRBJ1-5; the D is unclear. The V end lost 2 bases, the J end lost 2 bases, and 16 bases lay between the germline ends. Germline V gene lookup returns CDR1 SSHAT and CDR2 FNYEAQ (reference sequence). The CDR3 sequence is 17 residues long. This CDR3 is CASSLTDPGKGNQPQHF. CDR3 DNA sequence: TGTGCCAGCAGCTTAACAGACCCAGGAAAAGGCAATCAGCCCCAGCATTTT. The full variable domain, completed using reference TRBV7-7 and TRBJ1-5, is GAGVSQSPRYKVTKRGQDVTLRCDPISSHATLYWYQQALGQGPEFLTYFNYEAQPDKSGLPSDRFSAERPEGSISTLTIQRTEQRDSAMYRCASSLTDPGKGNQPQHFGDGTRLSIL.

This chain uses TRBV29-1 with TRBJ2-3; weak D call: TRBD1 (6 bases). V was shortened by 4 bases and J by 2 bases, with 13 bases between the two germline ends. Germline CDR1 reads SQVTM; CDR2 reads ANQGSEA. The CDR3 is 14 amino acids. The CDR3 DNA sequence: TGCAGCGTTGGGGCAGGGGTCCCCACAGATACGCAGTATTTT. Translated: CSVGAGVPTDTQYF.

The genes are TRBV19 and TRBJ1-5, with D possibly TRBD1 on 6 matching bases. There are 18 residues in the CDR3. Germline CDR1 reads LNHDA; CDR2 reads SQIVND (reference sequence). The ends were cut back, 4 bases at V and 5 bases at J, with 24 bases in the middle. CDR3 bases: TGTGCCAGTAGTAAAATCGACAGGCGGAGGAGGATCGATCAGCCCCAGCATTTT. Protein product: CASSKIDRRRRIDQPQHF.

This CDR3 is CASSYMDRGYGYTF. The CDR3 DNA reads as TGTGCCAGCAGTTACATGGACAGGGGCTATGGCTACACCTTC. The chain joins TRBV6-5 to TRBJ1-2; 9 nucleotides line up with TRBD1. The CDR3 totals 14 residues. CDR1 and CDR2 (germline): MNHEY, SVGAGI. Unmatched junction bases numbered 2, after V lost 2 bases and J lost 4 bases.

V is TRBV10-3 and J is TRBJ2-3; 9 bases are a match to TRBD1. Germline V gene data show CDR1 as ENHRY and CDR2 as SYGVKD. The CDR3 covers 15 residues. J lost 1 base, V lost 7 bases, and 6 bases had no gene match. The CDR3 here is CAIKTGGRGTDTQYF. The CDR3 DNA reads as TGTGCCATCAAGACAGGGGGAAGAGGCACAGATACGCAGTATTTT.

V gene TRBV5-1 combines with J gene TRBJ2-7; 11 nucleotides align to TRBD1. CDR3 length equals 14 residues. V shed 3 bases and J 3 bases; nucleotides not matched to a gene: 2. The germline gives CDR1 SGHRS, CDR2 YFSETQ. The CDR3 loop reads CASSSGTGGYEQYF. CDR3 nucleotide sequence: TGCGCCAGCAGCTCCGGGACAGGGGGCTACGAGCAGTACTTC.

CDR3 sequence: CASSAEGQPGNTIYF. The CDR3 DNA sequence: TGTGCCAGCAGCGCCGAGGGACAGCCTGGAAACACCATATATTTT. The chain carries TRBV9 and TRBJ1-3; 7 bases are a match to TRBD1. The CDR3 sequence is 15 residues long. V trimming: 3 bases; J trimming: 2 bases; junction bases outside the gene matches: 5. Per germline, CDR1 SGDLS and CDR2 YYNGEE.

The V and J genes are TRBV29-1 and TRBJ2-5, with D perhaps being TRBD1 or TRBD2 (5 bases each). The CDR3 has 11 amino acids. CDR1 and CDR2 from the germline V gene are SQVTM and ANQGSEA. Trimming shortened V by 6 bases and J by 2 bases, and 7 bases separated the two germline ends. CDR3 coding DNA: TGCAGCGTGGGGGAACAAGAGACCCAGTACTTC. Encoded protein: CSVGEQETQYF.